A single sample gave rise to the 18 T cell receptor beta chains below, sequenced in a study of neurological immune-mediated disorders. TCRdb reanalysed the 5' RACE reads using MiXCR and keeps one entry per CDR3 protein. The sample carries 28,000 or so distinct CDR3 sequences, more than 20% recorded once. The specimen was PBMCs. The receptors were sampled from a woman between 55 and 75 years old in good health.

This clonotype showed up many times. The rearrangement links TRBV5-1 to TRBJ1-1; tentative D call: TRBD1 (5 bases). V dropped 0 bases and J dropped 8 bases, with 11 bases sitting between them. The germline CDR1 and CDR2 sequences are SGHRS and YFSETQ. This CDR3 is built from 13 residues. CDR3 region: CASSLDPYREAFF. The CDR3 DNA sequence: TGCGCCAGCAGCTTGGATCCTTACAGGGAAGCTTTCTTT. The full variable domain, in which reference TRBV5-1 and TRBJ1-1 provide the parts outside the CDR3, is KAGVTQTPRYLIKTRGQQVTLSCSPISGHRSVSWYQQTPGQGLQFLFEYFSETQRNKGNFPGRFSGRQFSNSRSEMNVSTLELGDSALYLCASSLDPYREAFFGQGTRLTVV.

This clonotype was seen a handful of times. This chain uses TRBV29-1 with TRBJ2-7; 7 positions agree with TRBD1. The CDR3 loop spans 12 amino acids. Losses at the gene ends were 3 bases for V and 5 bases for J; bases not matched to a gene: 4. The V gene's germline CDR1 is SQVTM and CDR2 ANQGSEA. The CDR3 protein is CSVEKGADEQYF. Written as DNA, the CDR3 is TGCAGCGTTGAGAAGGGGGCGGACGAGCAGTACTTC.

This clonotype appeared many times. The chain carries TRBV7-3 and TRBJ2-7, with D possibly matching TRBD1 (5 bases). This CDR3 is built from 15 residues. Germline-derived CDR1 and CDR2 are SGHTA and FQGTGA. The V end lost 8 bases, the J end lost 0 bases, and 17 bases lay between the germline ends. The CDR3 region has the DNA TGTGCCAGCGGGCCGGGTAGGGGCGACTCCTACGAGCAGTACTTC. It translates to CASGPGRGDSYEQYF.

This clonotype was detected only once. The chain is built from TRBV5-1 and TRBJ1-2, with 9 bases aligning to TRBD1. Trimming cost V 4 bases and J 6 bases; bases outside gene matches: 7. This CDR3 contains 14 residues. CDR1 SGHRS and CDR2 YFSETQ come from the germline V gene. The DNA of the CDR3 is TGCGCCAGCAGCGGCGGGACAGGGAACGATGGCTACACCTTC. This translates into CASSGGTGNDGYTF. The full variable domain, its missing parts supplied by reference TRBV5-1 and TRBJ1-2, is KAGVTQTPRYLIKTRGQQVTLSCSPISGHRSVSWYQQTPGQGLQFLFEYFSETQRNKGNFPGRFSGRQFSNSRSEMNVSTLELGDSALYLCASSGGTGNDGYTFGSGTRLTVV.

This clonotype was counted at least ten times. This rearrangement joins TRBV5-1 to TRBJ2-2; perhaps TRBD2 as D (6 bases). CDR3 size: 14 residues. Trimming took 7 bases from V and 0 from J, leaving 10 bases between them. CDR1 SGHRS and CDR2 YFSETQ come from the germline V gene. The CDR3 region has the DNA TGCGCCAGCTGCAGGGAGGCGAACACCGGGGAGCTGTTTTTT. Its protein product is CASCREANTGELFF.

Ten or more counts support this clonotype. V gene TRBV5-6 combines with J gene TRBJ2-7, with D possibly being TRBD1 or TRBD2 (5 bases each). Germline CDR1 is SGHDT and CDR2 is YYEEEE. Trimming shortened V by 2 bases and J by 2 bases, and 11 bases separated the two germline ends. The CDR3 length is 14 residues. The CDR3 reads CASSFIGDAYEQYF. The CDR3 DNA is TGTGCCAGCAGCTTCATTGGGGACGCCTACGAGCAGTACTTC.

Many counts were recorded for this clonotype. The chain joins TRBV4-3 to TRBJ2-7; tentatively, D is TRBD2 (5 bases). The CDR3 has 16 amino acids. V was clipped by 1 base and J by 5 bases, with 18 bases between them. Germline CDR1 and CDR2: LGHNA and YSLEER. The DNA of the CDR3 is TGCGCCAGCAGCCAAGCTGGAGGTGCCCCTGCCCACGAGCAGTACTTC. This codes for CASSQAGGAPAHEQYF.

This clonotype was counted a few times. This chain joins TRBV7-9 and TRBJ2-7, with D possibly being TRBD1 or TRBD2 (5 bases each). From germline, CDR1 is SEHNR and CDR2 FQNEAQ (reference sequence). The CDR3 extends over 12 amino acids. Trimming shortened V by 8 bases and J by 3 bases, and 11 bases separated the two germline ends. The CDR3 coding sequence is TGTGCCAGCCGCGAGGGGAGCTACGAGCAGTACTTC. It encodes CASREGSYEQYF.

This clonotype was counted many times. The chain has TRBV5-4 and TRBJ2-1; 9 bases map to TRBD2. In germline, CDR1 is SGHNT, CDR2 YYREEE (reference sequence). The ends lost 2 bases at V and 3 bases at J; junction bases unmatched: 6. This CDR3 comprises 16 residues. CDR3 DNA: TGTGCCAGCAGCTTAGGTAGCGGGAGCCTCTACAATGAGCAGTTCTTC. It encodes CASSLGSGSLYNEQFF.

This clonotype was recorded a few times. The CDR3 loop reads CASSSRYPTDTQYF. DNA of the CDR3: TGTGCCAGCAGCTCTCGGTATCCCACAGATACGCAGTATTTT. V gene TRBV7-6 combines with J gene TRBJ2-3; D not resolved. V was cut by 4 bases and J by 2 bases, with 10 bases left in between. The CDR3 has 14 residues. Germline values: CDR1 SGHVS, CDR2 FNYEAQ.

This clonotype was counted at least ten times. In DNA, the CDR3 is TGCAGTGCTATCCTCCCGGGACAGGGGTCTGGTGAAGCTTTCTTT. As protein: CSAILPGQGSGEAFF. J is TRBJ1-1 and V is TRBV20-1; 10 nucleotides line up with TRBD1. Trimming at V came to 4 bases and at J to 7 bases, leaving 12 bases not matched to a gene. The CDR3 runs 15 residues. Per germline, CDR1 DFQATT and CDR2 SNEGSKA (reference sequence).

This clonotype was observed at least ten times. V is TRBV9 and J is TRBJ2-1; weak D call: TRBD2 (6 bases). The CDR3 totals 15 residues. Germline assignment: CDR1 SGDLS and CDR2 YYNGEE. Trimming took 2 bases from V and 5 from J, leaving 14 bases between them. Here the CDR3 reads CASSVEGGLDNEQFF. As DNA, the CDR3 is TGTGCCAGCAGCGTCGAAGGAGGGTTGGACAATGAGCAGTTCTTC.

This clonotype was recorded at least ten times. V gene TRBV27 combines with J gene TRBJ2-5; perhaps TRBD2 as D (6 bases). There are 13 residues in the CDR3. V was trimmed by 6 bases and J by 4 bases, leaving 12 bases between them. Germline V CDR1 and CDR2: MNHEY, SMNVEV (reference sequence). The CDR3 coding sequence is TGTGCCAGCAGAAGTAGCGGCGGAGAGACCCAGTACTTC. Translation: CASRSSGGETQYF.

This clonotype was seen repeatedly, ten times or more. The V gene is TRBV4-3, the J gene TRBJ2-7; TRBD2 aligns across 10 bases. CDR1 and CDR2 (germline): LGHNA, YSLEER. V gave up 0 bases and J gave up 4 bases; unmatched junction bases: 9. The CDR3 has 17 residues. The CDR3: CASSQDLVAGGGYEQYF. CDR3 nucleotides: TGCGCCAGCAGCCAAGATCTGGTAGCGGGGGGCGGGTACGAGCAGTACTTC.

For the CDR3, the DNA is TGTGCCAGCAGCCGAGGGGGGAGGTTCGATGAGCAGTTCTTC. It specifies CASSRGGRFDEQFF. The chain is built from TRBV5-5 and TRBJ2-1; D may correspond to TRBD1 or TRBD2 (6 bases each). Trimming removed 4 bases at V and 8 bases at J, with 16 bases between. The CDR3 length is 14 residues. Germline CDR1 is SGHKS and CDR2 is YYEKEE (reference sequence).

This clonotype was detected ten times or more. This chain joins TRBV4-3 and TRBJ1-1, with D tentatively TRBD1 (6 bases). CDR1 is LGHNA and CDR2 is YSLEER in the germline V gene. V was cut by 3 bases and J by 1 base, with 6 bases left in between. The CDR3 covers 13 residues. The CDR3 nucleotides read TGCGCCAGCAGCCAGGACAGGAACACTGAAGCTTTCTTT. As protein: CASSQDRNTEAFF.

The chain combines TRBV10-3 with TRBJ2-5; TRBD2 agrees at 7 bases. Germline CDR1 reads ENHRY; CDR2 reads SYGVKD. CDR3 length: 17 residues. Trimming cost V 3 bases and J 1 base; bases outside gene matches: 11. The CDR3 nucleotides are TGTGCCATCAGTGACCTCACAGCGGGACCATCCCAAGAGACCCAGTACTTC. It specifies CAISDLTAGPSQETQYF.

This clonotype has ten or more counts. Here the CDR3 reads CASLEGAGEAFF. CDR3 bases: TGTGCCAGCCTCGAAGGGGCAGGCGAAGCTTTCTTT. The V gene is TRBV6-6, the J gene TRBJ1-1; a possible D gene is TRBD1 (5 bases). Trimming took off 8 bases at V and 8 bases at J, with 15 bases between the two ends. The CDR3 covers 12 residues. Germline V gene data show CDR1 as MNHNY and CDR2 as SVGAGI (reference sequence).